This T cell receptor beta chain was identified in a study of blood T cells in healthy people across ages. Trimming left V 0 bases short and J 6 bases short, with 3 bases between. The CDR3 is 11 residues long. CDR1 is DFQATT, CDR2 SNEGSKA, per germline (reference sequence). It was with a sample-barcoded 5' primer and a J-beta primer mix that a second PCR of about 7 to 12 cycles was run. Via MiXCR, TCRdb re-called the 5' RACE reads, giving one row per CDR3 protein. Of over a million distinct CDR3 sequences in the sample, roughly 43% were seen once. V gene TRBV20-1 combines with J gene TRBJ2-4; D is unclear. Material for sequencing was blood. The source of this sequence is a young woman in good health. The CDR3 spells CSARDRNIQYF. The DNA for the CDR3 is TGCAGTGCTAGAGATCGAAACATTCAGTACTTC.